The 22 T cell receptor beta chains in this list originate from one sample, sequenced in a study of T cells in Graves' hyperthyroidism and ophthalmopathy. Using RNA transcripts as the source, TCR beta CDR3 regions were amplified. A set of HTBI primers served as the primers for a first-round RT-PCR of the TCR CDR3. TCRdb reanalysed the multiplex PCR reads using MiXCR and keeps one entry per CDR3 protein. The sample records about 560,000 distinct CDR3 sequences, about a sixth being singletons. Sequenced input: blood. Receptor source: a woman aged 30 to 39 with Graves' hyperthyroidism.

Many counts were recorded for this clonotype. The DNA for the CDR3 is TGTGCCAGCAGCCCTTGGAATGAAAAACTGTTTTTT. Translation gives CASSPWNEKLFF. The chain uses TRBV28 and TRBJ1-4; D is uncertain. V lost 6 bases, J lost 5 bases, and 7 bases lay in between. Germline V lookup: CDR1 MDHEN, CDR2 SYDVKM. The CDR3 sequence is 12 residues long.

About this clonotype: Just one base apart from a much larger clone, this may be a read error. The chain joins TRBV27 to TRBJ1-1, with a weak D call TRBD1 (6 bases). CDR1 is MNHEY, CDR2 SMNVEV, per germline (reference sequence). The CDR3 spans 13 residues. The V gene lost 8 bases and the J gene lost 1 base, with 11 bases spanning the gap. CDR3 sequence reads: CASGDIENTEAFF. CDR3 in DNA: TGTGCCAGCGGGGACATTGAGAACACTGAAGCTTTCTTT.

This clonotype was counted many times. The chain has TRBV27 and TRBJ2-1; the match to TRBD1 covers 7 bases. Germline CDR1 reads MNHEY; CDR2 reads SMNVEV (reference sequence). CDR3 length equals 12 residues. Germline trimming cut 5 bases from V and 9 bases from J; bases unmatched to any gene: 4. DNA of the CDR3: TGTGCCAGCAGTCAACAGGGGTTTGAGCAGTTCTTC. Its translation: CASSQQGFEQFF.

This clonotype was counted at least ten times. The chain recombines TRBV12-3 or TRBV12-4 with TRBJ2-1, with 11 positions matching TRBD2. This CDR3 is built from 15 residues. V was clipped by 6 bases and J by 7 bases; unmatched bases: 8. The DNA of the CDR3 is TGTGCCAGCAGCCTGACTAGCGGGATAACGAATGAGCAGTTCTTC. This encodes CASSLTSGITNEQFF.

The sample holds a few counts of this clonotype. DNA for the CDR3: TGTGCCAGCAGTTTATTGGGTCGAGGGGGGCGCGGGCAGCCCCAGCATTTT. This translates into CASSLLGRGGRGQPQHF. The V call is TRBV27, the J call TRBJ1-5, with D perhaps TRBD1 (6 bases). The length of the CDR3 is 17 residues. V gave up 1 base and J gave up 7 bases, with 20 bases separating them. The germline CDR1 and CDR2 sequences are MNHEY and SMNVEV (reference sequence).

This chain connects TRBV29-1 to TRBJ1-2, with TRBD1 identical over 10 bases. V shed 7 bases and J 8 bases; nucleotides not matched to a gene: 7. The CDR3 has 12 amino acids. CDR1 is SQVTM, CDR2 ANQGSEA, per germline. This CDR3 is CSGAGTGDGYTF. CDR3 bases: TGCAGCGGCGCCGGGACAGGGGACGGCTACACCTTC. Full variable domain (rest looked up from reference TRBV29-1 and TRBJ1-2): SAVISQKPSRDICQRGTSLTIQCQVDSQVTMMFWYRQQPGQSLTLIATANQGSEATYESGFVIDKFPISRPNLTFSTLTVSNMSPEDSSIYLCSGAGTGDGYTFGSGTRLTVV.

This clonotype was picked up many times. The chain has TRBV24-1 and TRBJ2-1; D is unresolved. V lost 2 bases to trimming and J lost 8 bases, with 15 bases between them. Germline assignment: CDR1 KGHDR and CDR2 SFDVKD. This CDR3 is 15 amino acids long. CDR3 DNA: TGTGCCACCAGTGATTCTTGGTATTCGCTAGATGAGCAGTTCTTC. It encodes CATSDSWYSLDEQFF.

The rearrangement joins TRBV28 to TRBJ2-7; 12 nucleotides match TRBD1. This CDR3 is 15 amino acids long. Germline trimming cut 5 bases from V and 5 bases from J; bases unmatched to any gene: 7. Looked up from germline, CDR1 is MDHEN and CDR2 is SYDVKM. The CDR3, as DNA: TGTGCCAGCAGTCCATCGGGACAGGGGGCCAACGAGCAGTACTTC. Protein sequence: CASSPSGQGANEQYF.

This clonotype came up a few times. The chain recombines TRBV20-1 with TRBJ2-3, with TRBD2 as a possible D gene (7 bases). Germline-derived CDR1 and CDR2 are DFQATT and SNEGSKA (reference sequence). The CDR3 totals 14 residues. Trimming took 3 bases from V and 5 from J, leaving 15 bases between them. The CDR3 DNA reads TGCAGTGCTAGCTCCCGGGGGGCGAAAGATACGCAGTATTTT. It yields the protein CSASSRGAKDTQYF.

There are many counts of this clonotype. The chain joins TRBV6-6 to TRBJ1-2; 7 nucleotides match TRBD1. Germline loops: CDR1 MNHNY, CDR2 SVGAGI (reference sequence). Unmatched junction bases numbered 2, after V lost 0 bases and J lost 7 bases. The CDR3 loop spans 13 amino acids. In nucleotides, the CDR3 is TGTGCCAGCAGTTACTCGACAGGGTCTGGCTACACCTTC. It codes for CASSYSTGSGYTF.

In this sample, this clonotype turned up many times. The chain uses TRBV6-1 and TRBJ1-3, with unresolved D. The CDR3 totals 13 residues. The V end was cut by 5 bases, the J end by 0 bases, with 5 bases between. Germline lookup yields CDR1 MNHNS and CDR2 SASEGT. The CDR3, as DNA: TGTGCCAGCAGTCGGAGCTCTGGAAACACCATATATTTT. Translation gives CASSRSSGNTIYF.

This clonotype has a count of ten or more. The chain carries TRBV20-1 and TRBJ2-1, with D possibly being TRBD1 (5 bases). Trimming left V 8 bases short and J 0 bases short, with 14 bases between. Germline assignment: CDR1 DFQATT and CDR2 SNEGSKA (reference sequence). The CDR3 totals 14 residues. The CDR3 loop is CSTNGQGSYNEQFF. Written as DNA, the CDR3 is TGCAGTACAAATGGCCAGGGCTCCTACAATGAGCAGTTCTTC.

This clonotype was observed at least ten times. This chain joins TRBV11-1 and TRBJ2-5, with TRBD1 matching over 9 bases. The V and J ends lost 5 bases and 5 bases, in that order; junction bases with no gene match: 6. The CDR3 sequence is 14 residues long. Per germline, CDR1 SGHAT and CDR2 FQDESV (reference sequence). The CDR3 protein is CASSLRQGVETQYF. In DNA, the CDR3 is TGTGCCAGCAGCCTTCGACAGGGGGTGGAGACCCAGTACTTC.

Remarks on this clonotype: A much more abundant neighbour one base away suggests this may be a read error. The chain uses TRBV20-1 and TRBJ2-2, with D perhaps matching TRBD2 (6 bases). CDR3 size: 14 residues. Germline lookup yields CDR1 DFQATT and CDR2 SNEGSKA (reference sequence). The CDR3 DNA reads TGCAGTGCCTCAGGAGGGAAGAACACCGGGGAGCTGCTTTTT. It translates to CSASGGKNTGELLF.

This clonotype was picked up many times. The CDR3 DNA sequence: TGCAGTGCTAGGCGGCAGGAGAACTACGAGCAGTACTTC. Its protein product is CSARRQENYEQYF. V usage is TRBV20-1 and J usage is TRBJ2-7; D remains ambiguous. Germline V gene data show CDR1 as DFQATT and CDR2 as SNEGSKA (reference sequence). CDR3 size: 13 residues. V lost 3 bases, J lost 3 bases, and 12 bases lay in between.

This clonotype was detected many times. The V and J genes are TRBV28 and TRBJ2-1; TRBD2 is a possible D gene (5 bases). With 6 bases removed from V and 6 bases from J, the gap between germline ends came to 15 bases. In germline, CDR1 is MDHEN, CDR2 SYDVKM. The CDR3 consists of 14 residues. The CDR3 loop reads CASSFTRSLNEQFF. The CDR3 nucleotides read TGTGCCAGCAGCTTCACTAGGTCTCTCAATGAGCAGTTCTTC.

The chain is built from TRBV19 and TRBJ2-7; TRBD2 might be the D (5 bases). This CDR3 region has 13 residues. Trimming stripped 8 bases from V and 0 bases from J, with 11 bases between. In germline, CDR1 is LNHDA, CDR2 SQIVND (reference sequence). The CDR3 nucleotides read TGTGCCAGTGGGAGTGGTATCTCCTACGAGCAGTACTTC. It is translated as CASGSGISYEQYF.

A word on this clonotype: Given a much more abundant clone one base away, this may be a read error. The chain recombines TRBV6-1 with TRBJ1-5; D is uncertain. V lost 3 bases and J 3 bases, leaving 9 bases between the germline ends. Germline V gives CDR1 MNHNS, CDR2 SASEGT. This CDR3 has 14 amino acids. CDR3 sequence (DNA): TGTGCCAGCAGTGATGGGATGTCCAATCAGCCCCAGCATTTT. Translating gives CASSDGMSNQPQHF.

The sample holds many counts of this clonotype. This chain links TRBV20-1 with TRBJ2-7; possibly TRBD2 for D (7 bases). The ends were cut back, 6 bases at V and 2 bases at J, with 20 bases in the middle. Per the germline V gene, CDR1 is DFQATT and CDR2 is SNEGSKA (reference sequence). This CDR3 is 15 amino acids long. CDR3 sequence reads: CSARGRLADTYEQYF. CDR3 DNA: TGCAGTGCCAGGGGCCGGCTAGCGGACACCTACGAGCAGTACTTC.

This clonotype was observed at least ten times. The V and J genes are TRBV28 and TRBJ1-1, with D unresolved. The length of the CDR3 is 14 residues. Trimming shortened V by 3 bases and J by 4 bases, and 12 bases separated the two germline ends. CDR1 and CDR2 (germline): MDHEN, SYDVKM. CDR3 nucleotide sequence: TGTGCCAGCAGTTTGAGAGGGTTCGTCACTGAAGCTTTCTTT. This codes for CASSLRGFVTEAFF.

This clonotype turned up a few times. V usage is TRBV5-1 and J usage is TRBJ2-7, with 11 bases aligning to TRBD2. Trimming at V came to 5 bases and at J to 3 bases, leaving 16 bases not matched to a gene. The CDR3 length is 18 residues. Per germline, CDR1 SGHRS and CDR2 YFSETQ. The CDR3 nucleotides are TGCGCCAGCAGACGGGTTCCGGGACTAGCGGAGCCTTTCTACGAGCAGTACTTC. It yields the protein CASRRVPGLAEPFYEQYF.

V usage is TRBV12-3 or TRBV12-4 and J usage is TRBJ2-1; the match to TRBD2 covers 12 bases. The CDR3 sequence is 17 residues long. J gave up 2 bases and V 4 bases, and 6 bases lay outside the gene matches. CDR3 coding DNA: TGTGCCAGCAGTTCCAGGACTAGCGGGGTTCCCTACAATGAGCAGTTCTTC. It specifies CASSSRTSGVPYNEQFF.